This TCR beta chain was retrieved from a study of CD8+ T cells in alopecia areata. Study-wide background: The tofacitinib course ran for 6 to 18 months and was followed by 6 months off drug.

In each case, RNA was isolated and then reverse transcribed into cDNA as the sequencing template. The protocol was immunoSEQ multiplex PCR, while the TCRdb copy is restricted to in-frame clones and leaves out a portion. The repertoire consists of 150,000 to 200,000 clones, with about 53% occurring once and the leading ten covering 11%. Study-level points and caveats: Administration of tofacitinib significantly diminished scalp clonality and expanded CD8+ clones within the top 100.

Points on this clone: Antigen: not known.

Sample treatment: oral pan-JAK inhibitor, 5-10 mg twice daily. CD4+ and CD8+ T cells were sorted from PBMCs. Source: CD8+ T cells sorted from blood, taken at week 24, from a patient treated with tofacitinib. The clonotype originates from a human donor with alopecia areata.

The CDR3 DNA is TGTGCCAGTAGTATTTCTGTCGGGAACACTGAAGCTTTCTTT. Protein: CASSISVGNTEAFF. The chain recombines TRBV19 with TRBJ1-1; D call uncertain. The CDR3 extends over 14 amino acids. Trimming removed 3 bases from V and 1 base from J, with 9 bases in between. Germline-derived CDR1 and CDR2 are LNHDA and SQIVND (reference sequence).